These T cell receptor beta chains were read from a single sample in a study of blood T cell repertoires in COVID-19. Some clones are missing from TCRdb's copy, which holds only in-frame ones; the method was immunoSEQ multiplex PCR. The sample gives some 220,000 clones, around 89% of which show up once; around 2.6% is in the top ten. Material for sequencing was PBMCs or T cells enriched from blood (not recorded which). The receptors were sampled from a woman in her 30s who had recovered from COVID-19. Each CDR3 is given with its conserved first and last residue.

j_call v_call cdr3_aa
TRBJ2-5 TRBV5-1 CASSLSGGETQYF
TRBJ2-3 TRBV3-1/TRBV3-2 CASSQRGGGTQYF
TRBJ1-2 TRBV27 CASRGQGTNYGYTF
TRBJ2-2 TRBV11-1 CASSPTGGANTGELFF
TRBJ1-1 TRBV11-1 CASSLSFSLNTEAFF
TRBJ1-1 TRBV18 CASSLAGMNTEAFF
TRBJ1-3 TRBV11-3 CASSPGTRGNTIYF
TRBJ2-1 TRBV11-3 CASSLDGGTYNEQFF
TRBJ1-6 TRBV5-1 CASSMDRVYSPLHF
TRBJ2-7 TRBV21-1 CASSYRGPEQYF
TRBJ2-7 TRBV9 CASSVRGSLTGSEQYF
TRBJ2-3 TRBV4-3 CASSQEVLSTDTQYF
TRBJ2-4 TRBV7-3 CASSPTGWRGGIQYF
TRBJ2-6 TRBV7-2 CASSSTARVAGANVLTF
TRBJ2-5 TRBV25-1 CASSEPRQGRETQYF
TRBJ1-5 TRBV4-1 CASSRNAQIQPQHF
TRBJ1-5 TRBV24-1 CATSGSGNQPQHF
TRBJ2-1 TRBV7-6 CASSPGSGGYNEQFF
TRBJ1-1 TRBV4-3 CASSQDLIKGTEAFF
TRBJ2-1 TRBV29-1 CSVGPTSGSSYNEQFF
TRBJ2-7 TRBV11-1 CASSSSRQGRSYEQYF
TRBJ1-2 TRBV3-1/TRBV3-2 CASSQGTGGSGYTF
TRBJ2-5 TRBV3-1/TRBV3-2 CASSQDRGTEETQYF